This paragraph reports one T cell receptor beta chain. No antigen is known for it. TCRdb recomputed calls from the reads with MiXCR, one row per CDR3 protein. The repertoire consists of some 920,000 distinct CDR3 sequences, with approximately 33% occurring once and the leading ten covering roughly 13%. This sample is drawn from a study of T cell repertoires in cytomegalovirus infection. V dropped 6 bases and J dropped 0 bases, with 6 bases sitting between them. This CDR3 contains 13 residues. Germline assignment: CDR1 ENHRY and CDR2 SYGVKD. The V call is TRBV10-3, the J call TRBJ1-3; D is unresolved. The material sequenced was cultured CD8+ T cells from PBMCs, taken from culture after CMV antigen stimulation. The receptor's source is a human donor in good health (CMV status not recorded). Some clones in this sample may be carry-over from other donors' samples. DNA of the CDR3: TGTGCCATCAGAACAGCCTCTGGAAACACCATATATTTT. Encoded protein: CAIRTASGNTIYF.